The 4 T cell receptor beta chains given below trace back to one sample, sequenced in a study of blood T cell repertoires in COVID-19. TCRdb keeps only in-frame clones here, not all; method: immunoSEQ multiplex PCR. This table holds about 100,000 clones, approximately 89% found once. The specimen sequenced was peripheral blood. The receptors shown here come from a man aged 45-65 years with active or convalescent COVID-19.

This clone occurred once. CDR3 coding DNA: TGTGCCAGCACCCCTGAGAGTGGACAAAAGGGCTACACCTTC. Translation: CASTPESGQKGYTF. The chain has TRBV28 and TRBJ1-2; a possible D gene is TRBD1 (5 bases). Germline V lookup: CDR1 MDHEN, CDR2 SYDVKM. The germline V and J ends were trimmed by 7 bases and 8 bases, with 20 bases remaining between them. This CDR3 spans 14 amino acids.

This chain links TRBV28 with TRBJ2-1; D is ambiguous. CDR1 and CDR2 from the germline V gene are MDHEN and SYDVKM. The ends were cut back, 5 bases at V and 7 bases at J, with 15 bases in the middle. This CDR3 has 14 amino acids. Here the CDR3 reads CASSVGGIRNEQFF. In nucleotides, the CDR3 is TGTGCCAGCAGTGTAGGCGGCATACGAAATGAGCAGTTCTTC.

The V gene is TRBV5-5, the J gene TRBJ1-4; TRBD1 matches 8 bases. The V and J ends lost 0 bases and 7 bases, in that order; junction bases with no gene match: 17. Germline V CDR1 and CDR2: SGHKS, YYEKEE (reference sequence). The CDR3 totals 19 residues. The CDR3 DNA reads as TGTGCCAGCAGCTTGGATTCGGGGACAGGCGGGGATATTACTGAAAAACTGTTTTTT. It yields the protein CASSLDSGTGGDITEKLFF.

The genes are TRBV7-2 and TRBJ1-4; no clear D. The CDR3 is 15 residues long. Germline V lookup: CDR1 SGHTA, CDR2 FQGNSA. The V gene lost 2 bases and the J gene lost 5 bases, with 12 bases spanning the gap. CDR3 region: CASSLTRGENEKLFF. CDR3 coding DNA: TGTGCCAGCAGCTTAACGAGAGGAGAAAATGAAAAACTGTTTTTT.